Presented here are 27 T cell receptor beta chains from one specimen sequenced in a study of response to subunit inactivated influenza vaccine. In TCRdb, the RT-PCR reads were re-called with MiXCR into one record per CDR3 protein. The top ten hold around 6.5% of the sample, which has hundreds of thousands of distinct CDR3 sequences, about 14% seen once. Sequencing was performed on PBMCs from blood, taken roughly 2 weeks before vaccination. The receptors stem from a middle-aged man who received an inactivated influenza vaccine.

This clonotype has only a few counts. This chain uses TRBV20-1 with TRBJ2-3; TRBD2 aligns across 9 bases. The trim removed 1 base at V and 2 bases at J, leaving 22 bases unmatched. Germline V gives CDR1 DFQATT, CDR2 SNEGSKA (reference sequence). The CDR3 consists of 21 residues. The DNA for the CDR3 is TGCAGTGCTAGAGCCCACATTTTGCTGGCGGGAGGGCCTCGTTCCACAGATACGCAGTATTTT. Residues: CSARAHILLAGGPRSTDTQYF.

The CDR3 loop is CASSEAVAYEQYF. CDR3 coding DNA: TGTGCCAGCAGCGAGGCAGTGGCCTACGAGCAGTACTTC. This chain connects TRBV6-1 to TRBJ2-7; no clear D gene. The CDR3 runs 13 residues. Germline V gives CDR1 MNHNS, CDR2 SASEGT. With 6 bases removed from V and 2 bases from J, the gap between germline ends came to 11 bases.

This clonotype has just a few counts. This rearrangement joins TRBV19 to TRBJ2-2, with D unresolved. In germline, CDR1 is LNHDA, CDR2 SQIVND (reference sequence). The CDR3 has 14 residues. With 10 bases removed from V and 4 bases from J, the gap between germline ends came to 16 bases. The CDR3 region is CATDQRGSTGELFF. The CDR3 DNA reads as TGTGCCACAGATCAAAGAGGTTCCACCGGGGAGCTGTTTTTT.

This clonotype was observed at least ten times. The chain recombines TRBV20-1 with TRBJ2-1; D is undetermined. The germline V gene encodes CDR1 DFQATT and CDR2 SNEGSKA (reference sequence). The ends were cut back, 0 bases at V and 7 bases at J, with 7 bases in the middle. The CDR3 contains 12 residues. The CDR3 bases are TGCAGTGCTAGAGATTGGGGTAATGAGCAGTTCTTC. Amino acid sequence: CSARDWGNEQFF.

In its sample, this clonotype was seen many times. The V gene is TRBV5-1, the J gene TRBJ2-3, with 9 bases fitting TRBD1. There are 15 residues in the CDR3. Looked up from germline, CDR1 is SGHRS and CDR2 is YFSETQ. With V trimmed by 3 bases and J by 3 bases, 5 bases remained unmatched. The CDR3 coding sequence is TGCGCCAGCAGCTCTGGACAGGGGAGGACAGATACGCAGTATTTT. Amino acid sequence: CASSSGQGRTDTQYF. Based on the CDR3 plus reference TRBV5-1 and TRBJ2-3, the full variable domain is KAGVTQTPRYLIKTRGQQVTLSCSPISGHRSVSWYQQTPGQGLQFLFEYFSETQRNKGNFPGRFSGRQFSNSRSEMNVSTLELGDSALYLCASSSGQGRTDTQYFGPGTRLTVL.

The table lists this clonotype with a count of one. This could be a read error, since a much larger clone is one nucleotide away. The chain couples TRBV4-1 to TRBJ2-7; D might be TRBD2 (5 bases). Germline CDR1 and CDR2: MGHRA and YSYEKL. This CDR3 contains 14 residues. V was trimmed by 1 base and J by 9 bases, leaving 16 bases between them. CDR3 loop: CASSQVSLRSGQYF. The CDR3 DNA reads TGCGCCAGCAGCCAAGTATCTCTAAGGAGCGGGCAGTACTTC.

This sequence joins TRBV15 and TRBJ2-1; 7 positions agree with TRBD1. This CDR3 is 14 amino acids long. Germline V gene lookup returns CDR1 LNHNV and CDR2 YYDKDF (reference sequence). The J segment lost 7 bases and the V segment lost 3 bases, leaving 6 bases of the junction unmatched. This CDR3 is CATSRGDRENEQFF. The CDR3 bases are TGTGCCACCAGCAGGGGAGACAGGGAAAATGAGCAGTTCTTC.

The rearrangement uses TRBV20-1 and TRBJ2-1; D uncertain. The CDR3 is 13 residues long. Germline V gene lookup returns CDR1 DFQATT and CDR2 SNEGSKA (reference sequence). The V end was cut by 6 bases, the J end by 9 bases, with 18 bases between. The CDR3: CSAQRTVRGEQFF. The CDR3 DNA is TGCAGTGCCCAAAGAACAGTTAGAGGTGAGCAGTTCTTC.

This clonotype was seen only a few times. The V gene is TRBV3-1, the J gene TRBJ2-1; TRBD2 matches at 8 bases. The CDR3 runs 15 residues. The J segment lost 7 bases and the V segment lost 2 bases, leaving 7 bases of the junction unmatched. Per germline, CDR1 LGHDT and CDR2 YNNKEL (reference sequence). CDR3 protein: CASSQKGLARNEQFF. The DNA of the CDR3 is TGTGCCAGCAGCCAAAAAGGACTAGCAAGGAATGAGCAGTTCTTC.

A few counts support this clonotype. This CDR3 reads CASSPNGRGDSEQFF. The CDR3 DNA reads as TGTGCCAGCAGTCCCAATGGGAGGGGGGACAGTGAGCAGTTCTTC. The rearrangement links TRBV28 to TRBJ2-1; tentatively, D is TRBD1 or TRBD2 (7 bases each). This CDR3 comprises 15 residues. Trimming stripped 5 bases from V and 9 bases from J, with 20 bases between. Per the germline V gene, CDR1 is MDHEN and CDR2 is SYDVKM.

In this sample, this clonotype turned up a few times. Here the CDR3 reads CASSQDSWGYPSYEQYF. Here the CDR3 DNA reads TGTGCCAGCAGCCAAGACTCTTGGGGGTATCCATCCTACGAGCAGTACTTC. The chain links TRBV4-2 to TRBJ2-7, with D possibly called TRBD1 or TRBD2 (5 bases each). CDR3 length: 17 residues. Germline CDR1 LGHNA, CDR2 YNFKEQ. V was trimmed by 0 bases and J by 1 base, leaving 16 bases between them.

The chain is built from TRBV5-1 and TRBJ2-2, with 7 bases matching TRBD1. This CDR3 is 15 amino acids long. The V gene's germline CDR1 is SGHRS and CDR2 YFSETQ. V lost 2 bases to trimming and J lost 5 bases; unmatched junction nucleotides: 6. The CDR3 here is CASSFRDSSTGELFF. CDR3 coding DNA: TGCGCCAGCAGCTTCCGGGACAGCTCGACCGGGGAGCTGTTTTTT.

The J gene is TRBJ2-1, the V gene TRBV14, with TRBD2 matching 7 bases. The germline V gene has CDR1 SGHDN and CDR2 FVKESK. The junction had 6 bases not matched to a gene; V was cut back by 0 bases and J by 4 bases. The CDR3 is 16 residues long. The CDR3 DNA reads as TGTGCCAGCAGCCAAGAAGGGCTAGCGGCATACAATGAGCAGTTCTTC. Protein product: CASSQEGLAAYNEQFF. Filled out from reference TRBV14 and TRBJ2-1, the complete variable domain reads EAGVTQFPSHSVIEKGQTVTLRCDPISGHDNLYWYRRVMGKEIKFLLHFVKESKQDESGMPNNRFLAERTGGTYSTLKVQPAELEDSGVYFCASSQEGLAAYNEQFFGPGTRLTVL.

This clonotype appeared many times. The V call is TRBV6-2 or TRBV6-3, the J call TRBJ2-7, with 7 bases fitting TRBD1. The CDR3 consists of 13 residues. V shed 4 bases and J 3 bases; nucleotides not matched to a gene: 3. The germline V gene has CDR1 MNHEY and CDR2 SVGEGT. CDR3 loop: CASSWGQNYEQYF. In DNA form, the CDR3 reads TGTGCCAGCAGTTGGGGACAGAACTACGAGCAGTACTTC.

This clonotype occurred many times. The chain recombines TRBV20-1 with TRBJ1-1, with D unresolved. Germline CDR1 and CDR2: DFQATT and SNEGSKA (reference sequence). The V and J ends lost 2 bases and 6 bases respectively, with 7 bases between them. This CDR3 has 11 residues. In DNA, the CDR3 is TGCAGTGCTAGATTACCCTCTGAAGCTTTCTTT. Translation gives CSARLPSEAFF.

This clonotype came up a few times. This chain joins TRBV15 and TRBJ1-2; no reliable D call. Trimming cost V 9 bases and J 3 bases, with 5 bases left between them. This CDR3 spans 10 amino acids. Per germline, CDR1 LNHNV and CDR2 YYDKDF (reference sequence). CDR3 loop: CATPYYGYTF. The CDR3 DNA reads as TGTGCCACACCCTACTATGGCTACACCTTC.

The rearrangement links TRBV6-2 or TRBV6-3 to TRBJ2-3; D call uncertain. Germline V gives CDR1 MNHEY, CDR2 SVGEGT. V lost 1 base, J lost 2 bases, and 7 bases lay in between. The CDR3 is 14 residues long. This CDR3 is CASSYYFVTDTQYF. CDR3 DNA: TGTGCCAGCAGTTACTATTTTGTCACAGATACGCAGTATTTT.

The V and J genes are TRBV6-4 and TRBJ2-5; tentatively, D is TRBD1 (5 bases). Germline V gives CDR1 MRHNA, CDR2 SNTAGT. This CDR3 is built from 12 residues. Trimming stripped 5 bases from V and 3 bases from J, with 7 bases between. For the CDR3, the DNA is TGTGCCAGCAGTCAGACAGAAGAGACCCAGTACTTC. Translating gives CASSQTEETQYF.

In this sample, this clonotype turned up a few times. This chain joins TRBV29-1 and TRBJ2-1; D may be TRBD2 (5 bases). V lost 3 bases to trimming and J lost 3 bases, with 9 bases between them. This CDR3 is built from 13 residues. Germline CDR1 SQVTM, CDR2 ANQGSEA. For the CDR3, the DNA is TGCAGCGTTGAGGTGAGCGGCTACAATGAGCAGTTCTTC. It is translated as CSVEVSGYNEQFF.

The gene calls are TRBV7-9 and TRBJ2-3; D gene ambiguous. The CDR3 loop spans 15 amino acids. Germline values: CDR1 SEHNR, CDR2 FQNEAQ (reference sequence). V was shortened by 4 bases and J by 0 bases, with 11 bases between the two germline ends. As DNA, the CDR3 is TGTGCCAGCAGCTCTCGATCGACTAGCACAGATACGCAGTATTTT. As protein: CASSSRSTSTDTQYF.

This clonotype was detected only a few times. The chain couples TRBV4-3 to TRBJ2-2, with D perhaps TRBD2 (6 bases). The V end was cut by 4 bases, the J end by 5 bases, with 14 bases between. The CDR3 contains 15 residues. The germline V gene has CDR1 LGHNA and CDR2 YSLEER. The CDR3 region has the DNA TGCGCCAGCAGCCCCCGGAGGGTCGGAACCGGGGAGCTGTTTTTT. It is translated as CASSPRRVGTGELFF.

V and J are TRBV4-2 and TRBJ2-3, with D unresolved. CDR3 size: 12 residues. Germline V lookup: CDR1 LGHNA, CDR2 YNFKEQ. The V and J ends lost 4 bases and 6 bases respectively, with 8 bases between them. For the CDR3, the DNA is TGTGCCAGCAGCCCAGGAAAGGATACGCAGTATTTT. This codes for CASSPGKDTQYF.

This clonotype occurred a few times. The J gene is TRBJ2-5, the V gene TRBV12-3 or TRBV12-4; possibly TRBD1 for D (5 bases). V was shortened by 6 bases and J by 7 bases, with 18 bases between the two germline ends. The CDR3 spans 14 residues. CDR3 residues: CASRQTREVGTQYF. In DNA form, the CDR3 reads TGTGCCAGCAGACAAACCAGGGAAGTAGGGACCCAGTACTTC.

The chain joins TRBV4-3 to TRBJ2-7; 7 bases are shared with TRBD2. The length of the CDR3 is 17 residues. J gave up 1 base and V 1 base, and 10 bases lay outside the gene matches. The germline V gene has CDR1 LGHNA and CDR2 YSLEER. The CDR3 DNA reads as TGCGCCAGCAGCCAAGCCTTCTCGACTAGCAGTTCCTACGAGCAGTACTTC. Translating gives CASSQAFSTSSSYEQYF.

This clonotype has a handful of counts. The chain combines TRBV20-1 with TRBJ2-1; TRBD1 agrees at 9 bases. The V segment lost 4 bases and the J segment 0 bases; nucleotides outside the gene matches: 10. The CDR3 runs to 17 residues. Germline assignment: CDR1 DFQATT and CDR2 SNEGSKA (reference sequence). The CDR3 DNA is TGCAGTGCTACCCGGGACAGGGCGTCGAGCTCCTACAATGAGCAGTTCTTC. This encodes CSATRDRASSSYNEQFF.

The chain combines TRBV6-2 or TRBV6-3 with TRBJ2-2; 7 bases map to TRBD1. J lost 3 bases, V lost 1 base, and 2 bases had no gene match. The CDR3 is 15 amino acids. Germline-derived CDR1 and CDR2 are MNHEY and SVGEGT. CDR3 loop: CASSYLGQHTGELFF. The CDR3 DNA reads TGTGCCAGCAGTTACTTGGGACAGCACACCGGGGAGCTGTTTTTT.

This clonotype has a handful of counts. The V gene is TRBV5-1, the J gene TRBJ2-6; D is unclear. V shed 4 bases and J shed 1 base, with 12 bases lying between them. Looked up from germline, CDR1 is SGHRS and CDR2 is YFSETQ. The CDR3 has 16 amino acids. This chain's CDR3 is CASSDTKKSGANVLTF. The DNA for the CDR3 is TGCGCCAGCAGCGACACCAAAAAATCTGGGGCCAACGTCCTGACTTTC.